Listed below are T cell receptor beta chains from one sample, sequenced in a study of blood T cell repertoires in COVID-19. Here immunoSEQ multiplex PCR was the method, and the copy in TCRdb shows in-frame clones only, minus some. The sample yields fewer than 350,000 clones, 85% seen once. Sequencing input: PBMCs or T cells enriched from blood (not recorded which). All receptors derive from a young woman who had been exposed to COVID-19. Both conserved end residues are part of each CDR3. D genes are given only for firm matches. Clone sizes are given selectively: once, few, many, or a class where the clone is expanded.

j_gene: TRBJ2-7; d_gene: NA; v_gene: TRBV30; abundance: NA; CDR3aa: CAWSVGFRQREQYF; CDR3nt: TGTGCCTGGAGTGTTGGATTCCGGCAGCGCGAGCAGTACTTC
j_gene: TRBJ1-1; d_gene: NA; v_gene: TRBV5-1; abundance: NA; CDR3aa: CASSLDSHRTEAFF; CDR3nt: TGCGCCAGCAGCTTGGACAGCCATCGGACTGAAGCTTTCTTT
j_gene: TRBJ2-7; d_gene: NA; v_gene: TRBV18; abundance: NA; CDR3aa: CASSPQRGSYEQYF; CDR3nt: TGTGCCAGCTCACCCCAACGGGGCTCCTACGAGCAGTACTTC
j_gene: TRBJ1-1; d_gene: NA; v_gene: TRBV28; abundance: NA; CDR3aa: CASSLADLNTEAFF; CDR3nt: TGTGCCAGCAGTTTGGCAGATCTGAACACTGAAGCTTTCTTT
j_gene: TRBJ2-2; d_gene: NA; v_gene: TRBV19; abundance: NA; CDR3aa: CASSIDQGELFF; CDR3nt: TGTGCCAGTAGTATAGATCAGGGGGAGCTGTTTTTT
j_gene: TRBJ2-1; d_gene: NA; v_gene: TRBV11-3; abundance: NA; CDR3aa: CASSSDGGTSNEQFF; CDR3nt: TGTGCCAGCAGTTCCGATGGGGGGACCTCCAATGAGCAGTTCTTC
j_gene: TRBJ2-7; d_gene: TRBD1; v_gene: TRBV6-5; abundance: NA; CDR3aa: CASHGTGTPEQYF; CDR3nt: TGTGCCAGCCACGGGACAGGGACTCCCGAGCAGTACTTC
j_gene: TRBJ2-7; d_gene: TRBD1; v_gene: TRBV29-1; abundance: NA; CDR3aa: CSVEEPPDRGLTYEQYF; CDR3nt: TGCAGCGTTGAAGAGCCTCCGGACAGGGGGTTAACCTACGAGCAGTACTTC
j_gene: TRBJ2-5; d_gene: NA; v_gene: TRBV4-2; abundance: NA; CDR3aa: CASSDGKGETQYF; CDR3nt: TGTGCCAGCAGCGACGGGAAAGGAGAGACCCAGTACTTC
j_gene: TRBJ2-7; d_gene: TRBD1; v_gene: TRBV6-5; abundance: NA; CDR3aa: CASKSTGTGDHEQYF; CDR3nt: TGTGCCAGCAAGTCTACCGGGACAGGGGACCACGAGCAGTACTTC
j_gene: TRBJ1-5; d_gene: NA; v_gene: TRBV19; abundance: NA; CDR3aa: CASALMAGANQPQHF; CDR3nt: TGTGCCAGTGCCTTAATGGCAGGTGCCAATCAGCCCCAGCATTTT
j_gene: TRBJ2-2; d_gene: NA; v_gene: TRBV4-1; abundance: NA; CDR3aa: CASSQGSAANTGELFF; CDR3nt: TGCGCCAGCAGCCAAGGATCGGCGGCGAACACCGGGGAGCTGTTTTTT
j_gene: TRBJ2-5; d_gene: TRBD2; v_gene: TRBV10-3; abundance: NA; CDR3aa: CAISSGLAKQETQYF; CDR3nt: TGTGCCATCAGTTCGGGACTAGCGAAGCAAGAGACCCAGTACTTC
j_gene: TRBJ2-1; d_gene: TRBD2; v_gene: TRBV9; abundance: NA; CDR3aa: CASSVERTRGVEQFF; CDR3nt: TGTGCCAGCAGCGTAGAGAGGACTAGAGGTGTTGAGCAGTTCTTC
j_gene: TRBJ2-1; d_gene: TRBD2; v_gene: TRBV27; abundance: NA; CDR3aa: CASSSGLAGNYNEQFF; CDR3nt: TGTGCCAGCAGTTCAGGACTAGCGGGAAACTACAATGAGCAGTTCTTC
j_gene: TRBJ2-5; d_gene: NA; v_gene: TRBV4-2; abundance: NA; CDR3aa: CASSQDMGETQYF; CDR3nt: TGTGCCAGCAGCCAAGATATGGGCGAGACCCAGTACTTC
j_gene: TRBJ2-2; d_gene: TRBD2; v_gene: TRBV19; abundance: NA; CDR3aa: CANQMGEGWSGPGELFF; CDR3nt: TGTGCCAACCAGATGGGGGAGGGGTGGTCGGGCCCCGGGGAGCTGTTTTTT
j_gene: TRBJ2-7; d_gene: NA; v_gene: TRBV5-1; abundance: NA; CDR3aa: CASTSNEQYF; CDR3nt: TGCGCCAGCACATCCAACGAGCAGTACTTC
j_gene: TRBJ1-1; d_gene: NA; v_gene: TRBV6-5; abundance: NA; CDR3aa: CASSYRQRNTEAFF; CDR3nt: TGTGCCAGCAGTTACCGGCAGCGGAACACTGAAGCTTTCTTT
j_gene: TRBJ1-4; d_gene: TRBD1; v_gene: TRBV28; abundance: NA; CDR3aa: CASSRYRTGKNEKLFF; CDR3nt: TGTGCCAGCAGTAGATACCGGACAGGGAAGAATGAAAAACTGTTTTTT
j_gene: TRBJ1-4; d_gene: TRBD1; v_gene: TRBV3-1/TRBV3-2; abundance: NA; CDR3aa: CASSHRQGQQKLFF; CDR3nt: TGTGCCAGCAGCCATCGACAGGGTCAACAAAAACTGTTTTTT
j_gene: TRBJ2-7; d_gene: NA; v_gene: TRBV28; abundance: NA; CDR3aa: CASSFQGGSYEQYF; CDR3nt: TGTGCCAGCAGTTTCCAGGGGGGCTCCTACGAGCAGTACTTC
j_gene: TRBJ1-3; d_gene: NA; v_gene: TRBV28; abundance: NA; CDR3aa: CASRASGNTIYF; CDR3nt: TGTGCCAGCAGGGCCTCTGGAAACACCATATATTTT
j_gene: TRBJ1-1; d_gene: NA; v_gene: TRBV5-1; abundance: NA; CDR3aa: CASSLGQGWTEAFF; CDR3nt: TGCGCCAGCAGCTTGGGGCAGGGGTGGACTGAAGCTTTCTTT
j_gene: TRBJ2-7; d_gene: TRBD1; v_gene: TRBV13; abundance: NA; CDR3aa: CASSHTGTGGYEQYF; CDR3nt: TGTGCCAGCAGCCACACCGGGACAGGGGGCTACGAGCAGTACTTC
j_gene: TRBJ1-5; d_gene: NA; v_gene: TRBV19; abundance: NA; CDR3aa: CASNIGRPSGNQPQHF; CDR3nt: TGTGCCAGTAATATAGGGAGGCCTTCGGGCAATCAGCCCCAGCATTTT
j_gene: TRBJ1-1; d_gene: TRBD1; v_gene: TRBV7-9; abundance: NA; CDR3aa: CASSWTGGNTEAFF; CDR3nt: TGTGCCAGCAGCTGGACAGGGGGCAACACTGAAGCTTTCTTT
j_gene: TRBJ2-4; d_gene: TRBD2; v_gene: TRBV6-5; abundance: NA; CDR3aa: CASRNSGGAANIQYF; CDR3nt: TGTGCCAGCAGAAATAGCGGGGGGGCCGCAAACATTCAGTACTTC
j_gene: TRBJ2-3; d_gene: TRBD2; v_gene: TRBV2; abundance: once; CDR3aa: CASSVGLAGYDTQYF; CDR3nt: TGTGCCAGCAGTGTAGGACTAGCGGGATACGATACGCAGTATTTT
j_gene: TRBJ2-7; d_gene: NA; v_gene: TRBV30; abundance: few; CDR3aa: CAWDREGEQYF; CDR3nt: TGTGCCTGGGACAGGGAGGGGGAGCAGTACTTC
j_gene: TRBJ2-5; d_gene: TRBD2; v_gene: TRBV7-2; abundance: NA; CDR3aa: CASSLARLAGEKETQYF; CDR3nt: TGTGCCAGCAGCTTAGCGAGACTAGCGGGGGAGAAAGAGACCCAGTACTTC
j_gene: TRBJ2-3; d_gene: NA; v_gene: TRBV5-4; abundance: NA; CDR3aa: CASSSQLPSTDTQYF; CDR3nt: TGTGCCAGCAGCTCACAGCTACCTAGCACAGATACGCAGTATTTT
j_gene: TRBJ1-6; d_gene: NA; v_gene: TRBV12-5; abundance: NA; CDR3aa: CASGLVPGVGSPLHF; CDR3nt: TGTGCTAGTGGTTTGGTACCAGGGGTTGGTTCACCCCTCCACTTT
j_gene: TRBJ1-6; d_gene: NA; v_gene: TRBV18; abundance: NA; CDR3aa: CASSPPGMGYNSPLHF; CDR3nt: TGTGCCAGCTCACCGCCAGGGATGGGGTATAATTCACCCCTCCACTTT
j_gene: TRBJ2-5; d_gene: NA; v_gene: TRBV3-1/TRBV3-2; abundance: NA; CDR3aa: CASSQDRQGWLETQYF; CDR3nt: TGTGCCAGCAGCCAAGATAGGCAGGGGTGGTTAGAGACCCAGTACTTC
j_gene: TRBJ2-5; d_gene: TRBD2; v_gene: TRBV5-4; abundance: NA; CDR3aa: CASSWTSGGARETQYF; CDR3nt: TGTGCCAGCAGCTGGACTAGCGGGGGGGCAAGAGAGACCCAGTACTTC
j_gene: TRBJ2-6; d_gene: NA; v_gene: TRBV28; abundance: once; CDR3aa: CASRRSGANVLTF; CDR3nt: TGTGCCAGCAGGCGGTCTGGGGCCAACGTCCTGACTTTC
j_gene: TRBJ1-2; d_gene: NA; v_gene: TRBV14; abundance: NA; CDR3aa: CASSQDPRQAYGYTF; CDR3nt: TGTGCCAGCAGCCAAGATCCTAGACAGGCCTATGGCTACACCTTC
j_gene: TRBJ2-1; d_gene: NA; v_gene: TRBV27; abundance: NA; CDR3aa: CASSLRAQVHEQFF; CDR3nt: TGTGCCAGCAGTTTAAGGGCACAGGTCCATGAGCAGTTCTTC
j_gene: TRBJ2-1; d_gene: NA; v_gene: TRBV6-5; abundance: NA; CDR3aa: CASSYTWQVSSEQFF; CDR3nt: TGTGCCAGCAGTTACACTTGGCAGGTATCGAGTGAGCAGTTCTTC
j_gene: TRBJ2-7; d_gene: TRBD2; v_gene: TRBV7-8; abundance: NA; CDR3aa: CASSQGTSGSHEQYF; CDR3nt: TGTGCCAGCAGCCAAGGGACTAGCGGGAGCCACGAGCAGTACTTC
j_gene: TRBJ1-4; d_gene: TRBD1; v_gene: TRBV5-8; abundance: NA; CDR3aa: CASSSNVGTGHLAGKLFF; CDR3nt: TGTGCCAGCAGCTCCAATGTGGGGACAGGACATCTTGCCGGAAAACTGTTTTTT
j_gene: TRBJ1-5; d_gene: NA; v_gene: TRBV20-1; abundance: NA; CDR3aa: CSASSLFGGFEPQHF; CDR3nt: TGCAGTGCTAGTTCATTGTTCGGGGGTTTTGAGCCCCAGCATTTT
j_gene: TRBJ2-3; d_gene: NA; v_gene: TRBV25-1; abundance: NA; CDR3aa: CASSLNLGGASTDTQYF; CDR3nt: TGTGCCAGCAGCCTCAACCTGGGGGGGGCGAGCACAGATACGCAGTATTTT
j_gene: TRBJ1-1; d_gene: NA; v_gene: TRBV4-1; abundance: NA; CDR3aa: CASSQGGGLNTEAFF; CDR3nt: TGCGCCAGCAGCCAAGGGGGCGGTTTGAACACTGAAGCTTTCTTT
j_gene: TRBJ1-1; d_gene: NA; v_gene: TRBV18; abundance: NA; CDR3aa: CASSPPGSDEAFF; CDR3nt: TGTGCCAGCTCACCACCAGGGAGCGATGAAGCTTTCTTT